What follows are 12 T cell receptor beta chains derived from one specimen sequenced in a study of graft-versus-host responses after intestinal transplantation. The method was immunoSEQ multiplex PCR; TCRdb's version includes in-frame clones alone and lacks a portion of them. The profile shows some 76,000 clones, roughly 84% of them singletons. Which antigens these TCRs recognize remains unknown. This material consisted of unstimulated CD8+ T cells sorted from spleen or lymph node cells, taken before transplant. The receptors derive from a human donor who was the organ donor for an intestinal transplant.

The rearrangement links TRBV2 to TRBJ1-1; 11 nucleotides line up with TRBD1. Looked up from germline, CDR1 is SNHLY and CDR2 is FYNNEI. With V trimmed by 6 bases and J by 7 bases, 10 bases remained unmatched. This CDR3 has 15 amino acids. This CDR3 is CASRIRGQGAVEAFF. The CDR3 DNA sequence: TGTGCCAGCAGGATACGTGGACAGGGGGCCGTTGAAGCTTTCTTT. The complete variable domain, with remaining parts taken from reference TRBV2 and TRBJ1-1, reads EPEVTQTPSHQVTQMGQEVILRCVPISNHLYFYWYRQILGQKVEFLVSFYNNEISEKSEIFDDQFSVERPDGSNFTLKIRSTKLEDSAMYFCASRIRGQGAVEAFFGQGTRLTVV.

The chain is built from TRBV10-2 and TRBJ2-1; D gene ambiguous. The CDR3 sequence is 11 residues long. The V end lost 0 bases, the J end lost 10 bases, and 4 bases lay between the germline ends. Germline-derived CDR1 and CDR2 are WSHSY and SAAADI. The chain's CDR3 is CASSESDEQFF. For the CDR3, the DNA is TGCGCCAGCAGTGAGTCGGACGAGCAGTTCTTC.

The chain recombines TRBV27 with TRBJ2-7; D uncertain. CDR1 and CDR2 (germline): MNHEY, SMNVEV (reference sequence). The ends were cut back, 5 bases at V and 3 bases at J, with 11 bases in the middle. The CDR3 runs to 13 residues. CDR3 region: CASSARVGYEQYF. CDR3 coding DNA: TGTGCCAGCAGTGCCCGGGTTGGCTACGAGCAGTACTTC.

The CDR3 reads CATSLNGLADTEQYF. The CDR3 coding sequence is TGTGCCACCAGCCTAAACGGACTAGCGGATACCGAGCAGTACTTC. This chain links TRBV15 with TRBJ2-7, with 10 bases lining up with TRBD2. Germline V gives CDR1 LNHNV, CDR2 YYDKDF (reference sequence). The CDR3 contains 15 residues. Trimming took 5 bases from V and 6 from J; bases not matched to a gene: 10. Drawing the rest from reference TRBV15 and TRBJ2-7, the complete variable domain is DAMVIQNPRYQVTQFGKPVTLSCSQTLNHNVMYWYQQKSSQAPKLLFHYYDKDFNNEADTPDNFQSRRPNTSFCFLDIRSPGLGDTAMYLCATSLNGLADTEQYFGPGTRLTVT.

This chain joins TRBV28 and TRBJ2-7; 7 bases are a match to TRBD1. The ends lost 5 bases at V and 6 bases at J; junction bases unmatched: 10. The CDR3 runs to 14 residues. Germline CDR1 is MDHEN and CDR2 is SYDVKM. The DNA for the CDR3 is TGTGCCAGCAGTATACAGGGGAAGGAATTCGAGCAGTACTTC. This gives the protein CASSIQGKEFEQYF.

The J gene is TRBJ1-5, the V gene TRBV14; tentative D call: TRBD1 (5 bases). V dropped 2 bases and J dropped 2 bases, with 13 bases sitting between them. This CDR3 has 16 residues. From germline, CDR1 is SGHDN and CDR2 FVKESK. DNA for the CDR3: TGTGCCAGCAGCCAACACCCCGGGGCGCGCAATCAGCCCCAGCATTTT. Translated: CASSQHPGARNQPQHF.

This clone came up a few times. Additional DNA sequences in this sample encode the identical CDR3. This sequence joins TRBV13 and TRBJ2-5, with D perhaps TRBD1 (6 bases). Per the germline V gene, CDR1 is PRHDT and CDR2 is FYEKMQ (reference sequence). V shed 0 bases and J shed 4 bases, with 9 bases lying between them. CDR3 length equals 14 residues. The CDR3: CASSLGGARETQYF. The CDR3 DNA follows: TGTGCCAGCAGCTTAGGGGGGGCCAGAGAGACCCAGTACTTC.

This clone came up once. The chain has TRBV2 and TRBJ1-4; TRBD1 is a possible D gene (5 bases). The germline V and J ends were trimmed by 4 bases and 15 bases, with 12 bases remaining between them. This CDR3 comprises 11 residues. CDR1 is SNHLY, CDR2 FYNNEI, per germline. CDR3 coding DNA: TGTGCCAGCAGTGCCAGGGAGGATGTGTTTTTT. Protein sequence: CASSAREDVFF.

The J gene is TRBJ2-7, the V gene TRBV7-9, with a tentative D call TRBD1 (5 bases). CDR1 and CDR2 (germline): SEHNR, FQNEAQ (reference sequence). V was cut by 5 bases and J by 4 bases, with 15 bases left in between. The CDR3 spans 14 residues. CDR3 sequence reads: CASSSPDRLYEQYF. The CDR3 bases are TGTGCCAGCAGCAGCCCCGACAGACTTTACGAGCAGTACTTC.

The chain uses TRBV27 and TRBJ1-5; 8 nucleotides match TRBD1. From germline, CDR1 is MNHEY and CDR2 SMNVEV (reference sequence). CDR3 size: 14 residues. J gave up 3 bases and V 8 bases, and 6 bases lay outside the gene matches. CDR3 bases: TGTGCCAGCTCCCCGGGACAGGTCAATCAGCCCCAGCATTTT. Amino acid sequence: CASSPGQVNQPQHF.

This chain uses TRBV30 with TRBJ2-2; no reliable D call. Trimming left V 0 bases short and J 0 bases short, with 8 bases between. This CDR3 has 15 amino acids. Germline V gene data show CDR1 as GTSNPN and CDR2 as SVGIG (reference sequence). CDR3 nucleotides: TGTGCCTGGAGTGTAAGGCCCTCGAACACCGGGGAGCTGTTTTTT. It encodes CAWSVRPSNTGELFF.

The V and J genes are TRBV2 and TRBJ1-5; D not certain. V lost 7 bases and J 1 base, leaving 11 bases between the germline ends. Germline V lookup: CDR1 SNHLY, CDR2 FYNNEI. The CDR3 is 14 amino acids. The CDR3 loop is CASTGSRSNQPQHF. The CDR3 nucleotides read TGTGCCAGCACGGGCAGTCGGAGCAATCAGCCCCAGCATTTT.